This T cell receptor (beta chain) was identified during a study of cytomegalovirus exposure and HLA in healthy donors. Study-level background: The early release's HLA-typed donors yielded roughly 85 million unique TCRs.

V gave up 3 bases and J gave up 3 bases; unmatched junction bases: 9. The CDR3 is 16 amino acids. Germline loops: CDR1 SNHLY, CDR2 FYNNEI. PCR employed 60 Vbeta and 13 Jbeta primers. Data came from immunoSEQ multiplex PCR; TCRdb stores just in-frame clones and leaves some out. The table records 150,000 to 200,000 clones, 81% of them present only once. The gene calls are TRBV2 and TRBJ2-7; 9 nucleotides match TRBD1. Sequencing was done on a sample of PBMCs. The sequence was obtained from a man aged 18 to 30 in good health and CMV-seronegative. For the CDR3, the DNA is TGTGCCAGCAGTGATCCCGCCCGACAGGGGGGCTACGAGCAGTACTTC. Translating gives CASSDPARQGGYEQYF.